The clone carrying this TCR beta chain showed up just once. Its specificity is unknown. Primers: 60 Vbeta forward and 13 Jbeta reverse. TCRdb's copy holds only in-frame clones and misses some; the assay was immunoSEQ multiplex PCR. Of approximately 100,000 clones in the sample, under 80% were seen once. Deletions cut 9 bases from V and 6 bases from J, with 8 bases between. Germline assignment: CDR1 LNHDA and CDR2 SQIVND (reference sequence). CDR3 length: 10 residues. This sample was taken from a study of cytomegalovirus exposure and HLA in healthy donors. Notes on the study in general: Based on reports, TCR beta sequences accurately predicted HLA-A and HLA-B alleles for most subjects. Productive rates of about 90% or about 30% were seen for most TCR beta V segments in an earlier analysis. Reports credit the classifier with highly specific, highly sensitive diagnosis of cytomegalovirus status. CMV serostatus was the sole immune exposure data available.

Sequencing was carried out using PBMCs. This chain connects TRBV19 to TRBJ1-2, with a weak D call TRBD1 (6 bases). The TCR was taken from a woman aged 50 to 65 in good health and CMV-seropositive. The CDR3 is CASNRDGYTF. CDR3 coding DNA: TGTGCCAGCAACAGGGATGGCTACACCTTC.